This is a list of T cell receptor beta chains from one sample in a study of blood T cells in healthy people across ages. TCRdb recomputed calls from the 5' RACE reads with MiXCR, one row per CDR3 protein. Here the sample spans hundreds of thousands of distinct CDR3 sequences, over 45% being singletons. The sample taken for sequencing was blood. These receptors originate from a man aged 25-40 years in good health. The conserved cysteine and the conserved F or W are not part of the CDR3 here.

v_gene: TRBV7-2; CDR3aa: ASSPGTGPYEQY
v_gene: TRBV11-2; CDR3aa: ASSLHTDTQY
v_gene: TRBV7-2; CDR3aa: ASSLAPSGKSEQF
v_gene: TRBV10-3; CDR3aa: AISESRSEAPGGEQF
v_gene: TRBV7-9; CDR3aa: ASSPRLAVGEQY
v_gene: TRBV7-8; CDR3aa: ASIHRGAKETQY
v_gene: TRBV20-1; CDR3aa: SASSLAGGASSSEQF
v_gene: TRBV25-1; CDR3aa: ASSDGGWGYT
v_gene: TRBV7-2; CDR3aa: ASSSDQQGQY
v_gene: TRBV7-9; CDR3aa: ASSLAHGTYNQPQH
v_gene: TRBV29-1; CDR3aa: SVGAQVSYNEQF
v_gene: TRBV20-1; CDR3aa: SAEGQGTDTQY
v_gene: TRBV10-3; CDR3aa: AISESSYQETQY
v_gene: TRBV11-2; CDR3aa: ASSLDAGRATDTQY
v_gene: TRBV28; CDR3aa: ASSRPVDISNQPQH
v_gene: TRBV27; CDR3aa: ASRPTGGTNYEQY
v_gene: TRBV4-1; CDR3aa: ASRDLGRGPYEQF
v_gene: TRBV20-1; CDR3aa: SARDRDRPNEQY
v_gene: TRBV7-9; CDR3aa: ASSLVEGVHYEQY
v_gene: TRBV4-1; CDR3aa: ASSRKWDEGYEQY
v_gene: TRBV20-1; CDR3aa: SATPEEQETQY
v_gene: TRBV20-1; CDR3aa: SAPLESYNEQF
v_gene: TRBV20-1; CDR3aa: SARLAGAPDTQY
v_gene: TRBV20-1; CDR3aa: SARSLGNSPLH
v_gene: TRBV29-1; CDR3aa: SVRGTESSYEQY
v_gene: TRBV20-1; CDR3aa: SATTGGSETQY
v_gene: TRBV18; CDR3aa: ASSPGTPGETQY
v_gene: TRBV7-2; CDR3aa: ASSLIYGSRGHTEAF
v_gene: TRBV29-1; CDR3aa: SVENGTVEQF
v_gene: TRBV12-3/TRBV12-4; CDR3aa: ASSTTGELF
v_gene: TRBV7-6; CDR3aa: ASSLGTARANYGYT
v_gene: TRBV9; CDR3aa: ASSPWRGEQY
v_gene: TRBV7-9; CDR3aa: ASSLGSALREF
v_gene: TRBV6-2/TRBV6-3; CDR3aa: ASRDSGTFGEQY
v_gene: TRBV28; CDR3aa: ASSPGTSGFAYEQY
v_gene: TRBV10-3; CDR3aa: AISEGTGVQPQH
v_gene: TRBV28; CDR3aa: ASSPLTPGGSSKNIQY
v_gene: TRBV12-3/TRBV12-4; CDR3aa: ASRDLAGVHEQF
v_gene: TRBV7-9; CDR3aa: ASSGLATGEQY
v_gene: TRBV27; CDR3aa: ASSTGGRYYEQY
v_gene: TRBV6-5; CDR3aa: ASKILQGRGPLH
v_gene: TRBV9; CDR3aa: ASSGGALSINQPQH
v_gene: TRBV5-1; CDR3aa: ASSRDKGYGYT
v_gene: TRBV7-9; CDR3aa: ASSFSGRSNEQY
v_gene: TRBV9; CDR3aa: ASSVGTSGHYEQY
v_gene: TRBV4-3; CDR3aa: ASSLEGQVSYNEQF
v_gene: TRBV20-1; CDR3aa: SARGKTSWGETQY
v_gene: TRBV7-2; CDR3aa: ARSSGLAKSYNEQF